A selection of T cell receptor beta chains follows, all from one sample in a study of T cell responses to AZD1222 COVID-19 vaccine. Using immunoSEQ multiplex PCR, the repertoire was profiled, and TCRdb retains in-frame clones only, with some absent. Among approximately 160,000 clones listed, around 92% were seen once. Here the sequenced sample was peripheral blood, taken on day 0 of AZD1222 vaccination. The receptors here all came from an adult in good health. Both conserved end residues are part of each CDR3. The D gene is left open where the match is weak. Only some rows state a clone size, as once, few, many or a class for expanded clones.

V gene	J gene	D gene	clone size	CDR3 protein	CDR3 DNA
TRBV19	TRBJ1-6	TRBD1	NA	CASRGGTGANSPLHF	TGTGCCAGTAGGGGTGGGACAGGGGCTAATTCACCCCTCCACTTT
TRBV2	TRBJ2-5	TRBD2	NA	CASGRTSGWETQYF	TGTGCCAGCGGGAGGACTAGCGGATGGGAGACCCAGTACTTC
TRBV5-1	TRBJ1-6	NA	NA	CASSLAQQYNSPLHF	TGCGCCAGCAGCTTGGCACAGCAGTATAATTCACCCCTCCACTTT
TRBV6-2/TRBV6-3	TRBJ1-6	NA	NA	CASSPSTYNSPLHF	TGTGCCAGCAGCCCCTCAACCTATAATTCACCCCTCCACTTT
TRBV5-1	TRBJ2-5	TRBD1	NA	CASSPTSGTGYFETQYF	TGCGCCAGCAGCCCCACCTCCGGGACAGGGTATTTCGAGACCCAGTACTTC
TRBV20-1	TRBJ1-5	NA	NA	CSASSSGNQPQHF	TGCAGTGCTAGTAGTTCGGGCAATCAGCCCCAGCATTTT
TRBV11-2	TRBJ1-2	NA	NA	CASSLGAGFIEDRYTF	TGTGCCAGCAGCTTAGGGGCAGGGTTTATAGAGGATCGCTACACCTTC
TRBV4-3	TRBJ1-4	NA	NA	CASSQESDIGEKLFF	TGCGCCAGCAGCCAAGAGTCGGACATTGGTGAAAAACTGTTTTTT
TRBV5-1	TRBJ1-1	TRBD1	NA	CASSLLGGLNTEAFF	TGCGCCAGCAGCTTGCTAGGGGGCTTGAACACTGAAGCTTTCTTT
TRBV5-1	TRBJ1-1	TRBD1	NA	CASSQGQGVFEAFF	TGCGCCAGCAGCCAAGGACAGGGGGTTTTCGAAGCTTTCTTT
TRBV6-2/TRBV6-3	TRBJ2-2	TRBD1	NA	CASSYRDRVTGELFF	TGTGCCAGCAGTTATAGGGACAGGGTGACCGGGGAGCTGTTTTTT
TRBV6-2/TRBV6-3	TRBJ1-4	TRBD1	once	CASSYAGQGAFNEKLFF	TGTGCCAGCAGTTACGCCGGACAGGGAGCCTTTAATGAAAAACTGTTTTTT
TRBV7-8	TRBJ2-7	TRBD2	NA	CASNPGGRGAYEQYF	TGTGCCAGCAACCCGGGAGGACGCGGGGCCTACGAGCAGTACTTC
TRBV27	TRBJ1-4	TRBD1	NA	CASRFLGQGEKLFF	TGTGCCAGCAGATTCTTGGGACAGGGGGAAAAACTGTTTTTT
TRBV28	TRBJ1-2	NA	NA	CASSFARGDPNYGYTF	TGTGCCAGCAGTTTTGCGCGGGGGGATCCTAACTATGGCTACACCTTC
TRBV4-3	TRBJ2-3	NA	NA	CASSRGERIGTDTQYF	TGCGCCAGCAGCCGAGGCGAGAGGATAGGCACAGATACGCAGTATTTT
TRBV18	TRBJ2-2	TRBD1	NA	CASSPTLRQGPNTGELFF	TGTGCCAGCTCACCGACTCTCAGACAGGGTCCGAACACCGGGGAGCTGTTTTTT
TRBV19	TRBJ1-3	TRBD1	NA	CASSSRDRAPGNTIYF	TGTGCCAGTAGTTCCCGGGACAGGGCCCCTGGAAACACCATATATTTT
TRBV30	TRBJ1-1	NA	NA	CAWIHSTGRLNTEAFF	TGTGCCTGGATTCATTCCACAGGACGGTTGAACACTGAAGCTTTCTTT
TRBV7-3	TRBJ1-6	NA	NA	CASSLLRGHNSPLHF	TGTGCCAGCAGCTTATTAAGGGGCCATAATTCACCCCTCCACTTT
TRBV24-1	TRBJ2-5	TRBD2	NA	CATSDSGGVSETQYF	TGTGCCACCAGTGATAGCGGGGGGGTAAGCGAGACCCAGTACTTC
TRBV11-3	TRBJ2-3	NA	NA	CASRRTGGGTDTQYF	TGTGCCAGCAGAAGAACAGGCGGCGGCACAGATACGCAGTATTTT
TRBV6-2/TRBV6-3	TRBJ1-1	NA	NA	CASSVDTNTEAFF	TGTGCCAGCAGTGTCGACACGAACACTGAAGCTTTCTTT
TRBV19	TRBJ2-1	NA	NA	CASSIKGGRFDEQFF	TGTGCCAGTAGTATAAAGGGGGGCCGCTTCGATGAGCAGTTCTTC
TRBV3-1/TRBV3-2	TRBJ2-7	NA	NA	CASSQDSLMTYEQYF	TGTGCCAGCAGCCAAGACTCACTGATGACCTACGAGCAGTACTTC